The entry that follows covers one T cell receptor (beta chain) sequence. Antigen unknown. Trimming cost V 8 bases and J 2 bases, with 19 bases left between them. Germline V CDR1 and CDR2: MNHEY, SMNVEV (reference sequence). The CDR3 is 16 residues long. PCR amplification relied on 60 Vbeta primers (plus 13 Jbeta primers). The repertoire was sequenced with immunoSEQ multiplex PCR; TCRdb's copy has only in-frame clones and lacks some. The sample holds about 130,000 clones, 65% to 80% seen once. This record comes from a study of cytomegalovirus exposure and HLA in healthy donors. Findings of the study overall: In terms of immune exposure information, only CMV serostatus was available.

This rearrangement joins TRBV27 to TRBJ1-5; tentatively, D is TRBD1 (5 bases). This clonotype was obtained from a man aged 35-49 years in good health and CMV-seronegative. The sequencing input was PBMCs. The CDR3 DNA is TGTGCCAGCTCTGAAGTTGGGGGGTCGGGCAATCAGCCCCAGCATTTT. This gives the protein CASSEVGGSGNQPQHF.